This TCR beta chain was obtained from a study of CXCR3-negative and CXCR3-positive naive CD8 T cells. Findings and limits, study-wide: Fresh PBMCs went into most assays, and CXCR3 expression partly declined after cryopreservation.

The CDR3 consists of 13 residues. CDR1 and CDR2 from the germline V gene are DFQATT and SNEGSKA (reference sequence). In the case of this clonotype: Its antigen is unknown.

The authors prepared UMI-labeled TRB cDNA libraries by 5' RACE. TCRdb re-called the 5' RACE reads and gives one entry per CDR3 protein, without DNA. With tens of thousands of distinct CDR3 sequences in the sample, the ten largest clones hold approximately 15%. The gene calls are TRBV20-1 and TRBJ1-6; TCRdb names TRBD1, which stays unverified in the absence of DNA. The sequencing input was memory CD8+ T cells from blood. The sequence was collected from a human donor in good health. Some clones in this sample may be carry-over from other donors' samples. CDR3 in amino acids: CSARTQEHSPLHF.